These 9 T cell receptor beta chains were all obtained from the same sample, sequenced in a study of control samples from healthy donors and cancer patients. Measured with immunoSEQ multiplex PCR; TCRdb has only the in-frame clones, and not every one. The data hold some 82,000 clones, with 70% to 85% observed a single time. Material for sequencing was PBMCs. These receptors were obtained from a man aged 60 to 75 with head and neck cancer.

The rearrangement joins TRBV28 to TRBJ1-5; TRBD1 agrees at 10 bases. V was clipped by 7 bases and J by 2 bases; unmatched bases: 8. The CDR3 totals 16 residues. Per the germline V gene, CDR1 is MDHEN and CDR2 is SYDVKM. The DNA for the CDR3 is TGTGCCAGCATTACCACCGGGACAGGGGGCAATCAGCCCCAGCATTTT. This encodes CASITTGTGGNQPQHF.

This chain links TRBV11-2 with TRBJ2-3, with 13 bases lining up with TRBD2. Germline V gene sequence: CDR1 SGHAT, CDR2 FQNNGV. The junction had 2 bases not matched to a gene; V was cut back by 8 bases and J by 6 bases. The CDR3 sequence is 13 residues long. CDR3 in DNA: TGTGCCAGCGGACTAGCGGGAGCTGATACGCAGTATTTT. Amino acids: CASGLAGADTQYF. The whole variable domain, filled in from reference TRBV11-2 and TRBJ2-3, reads EAGVAQSPRYKIIEKRQSVAFWCNPISGHATLYWYQQILGQGPKLLIQFQNNGVVDDSQLPKDRFSAERLKGVDSTLKIQPAKLEDSAVYLCASGLAGADTQYFGPGTRLTVL.

The chain recombines TRBV28 with TRBJ1-4; 7 bases map to TRBD1. Trimming cost V 4 bases and J 13 bases; bases outside gene matches: 3. CDR1 and CDR2 from the germline V gene are MDHEN and SYDVKM. This CDR3 is 11 amino acids long. CDR3 in amino acids: CASSYRGVLFF. The CDR3, as DNA: TGTGCCAGCAGTTACAGGGGTGTACTGTTTTTT.

J is TRBJ1-5 and V is TRBV27, with D tentatively TRBD1 (6 bases). Germline V gives CDR1 MNHEY, CDR2 SMNVEV (reference sequence). The CDR3 extends over 14 amino acids. V lost 2 bases, J lost 7 bases, and 12 bases lay in between. The CDR3 DNA reads as TGTGCCAGCAGTTTACGGGGGGCATACCAGCCCCAGCATTTT. It translates to CASSLRGAYQPQHF.

This rearrangement joins TRBV6-5 to TRBJ1-2; unclear D gene. The V end lost 0 bases, the J end lost 4 bases, and 12 bases lay between the germline ends. This CDR3 region has 15 residues. Germline V CDR1 and CDR2: MNHEY, SVGAGI. This chain's CDR3 is CASSYSAGIGYGYTF. In DNA, the CDR3 is TGTGCCAGCAGTTACTCAGCGGGTATTGGCTATGGCTACACCTTC.

The gene calls are TRBV5-1 and TRBJ2-1; D is unclear. Trimming took off 0 bases at V and 5 bases at J, with 9 bases between the two ends. Germline V lookup: CDR1 SGHRS, CDR2 YFSETQ. CDR3 size: 14 residues. The CDR3 is CASSLALANNEQFF. DNA for the CDR3: TGCGCCAGCAGCTTGGCCCTTGCAAACAATGAGCAGTTCTTC.

This rearrangement joins TRBV6-5 to TRBJ2-7, with TRBD1 matching 7 bases. CDR3 length equals 15 residues. V lost 0 bases to trimming and J lost 4 bases; unmatched junction nucleotides: 6. CDR1 and CDR2 (germline): MNHEY, SVGAGI. The CDR3 loop reads CASSYSTGQQYEQYF. In DNA, the CDR3 is TGTGCCAGCAGTTACTCGACGGGACAGCAATACGAGCAGTACTTC.

The chain links TRBV3-1 (or the pseudogene TRBV3-2) to TRBJ2-1; TRBD1 might be the D (7 bases). The germline CDR1 and CDR2 sequences are LGHDT and YNNKEL (reference sequence). CDR3 length: 14 amino acids. Trimming pared 4 bases from V and 9 bases from J, leaving 16 bases between. CDR3 nucleotide sequence: TGTGCCAGCAGCCCGGGGGACAGAGATAGTGAGCAGTTCTTC. Protein: CASSPGDRDSEQFF.

This clone was seen more than once but under ten times. The chain employs TRBV6-5 and TRBJ2-4, with D possibly TRBD2 on 7 matching bases. This CDR3 has 15 residues. Germline V gene sequence: CDR1 MNHEY, CDR2 SVGAGI. Trimming cost V 5 bases and J 5 bases, with 16 bases left between them. CDR3 region: CASSRLQGGENIQYF. The DNA for the CDR3 is TGTGCCAGCAGTCGGCTACAGGGAGGGGAAAACATTCAGTACTTC.